A selection of T cell receptor beta chains follows, all from one sample in a study of blood T cell repertoires in COVID-19. Some clones are missing from TCRdb's copy, which holds only in-frame ones; the method was immunoSEQ multiplex PCR. In the table there are fewer than 250,000 clones, more than 85% of which are singletons. The material sequenced was peripheral blood. Every receptor here comes from a man aged 60 to 75 with acute or convalescent COVID-19. CDR3s leave out the opening cysteine and the closing phenylalanine or tryptophan. The D gene is left open where the match is weak. Size values are once, few and many counts, or a class for expanded clones, and some rows have none.

v_call	j_call	cdr3_length	d_call	clone_size	cdr3_aa
TRBV27	TRBJ2-7	11	NA	NA	ASSFRGTYEQY
TRBV5-1	TRBJ1-5	11	NA	NA	ASSLGENQPQH
TRBV24-1	TRBJ2-2	13	TRBD1	many	ATSDPGQTTGELF
TRBV14	TRBJ2-6	14	NA	NA	ASSQARHSGANVLT
TRBV25-1	TRBJ2-3	13	TRBD2	NA	ASSDSGGGFDTQY
TRBV11-2	TRBJ2-5	11	TRBD2	NA	ASRKLAGSTQY
TRBV2	TRBJ2-1	13	TRBD2	once	ASSEERLAGHGQF
TRBV7-8	TRBJ1-3	14	TRBD1	NA	ASSPGTVIGGNTIY
TRBV6-5	TRBJ1-2	13	NA	NA	ASSPSGLAGYGYT
TRBV19	TRBJ1-1	14	TRBD1	NA	ASSISRTGGGTEAF
TRBV4-2	TRBJ1-2	13	TRBD1	NA	ASSQVGTEGHGYT
TRBV11-2	TRBJ2-1	15	NA	NA	ASSPRFGQGGRNEQF
TRBV5-1	TRBJ1-2	13	TRBD1	NA	ASSLAQQGKYGYT
TRBV28	TRBJ2-1	13	NA	NA	ASSSQVIRYNEQF
TRBV7-2	TRBJ1-1	14	TRBD1	NA	ASSPPRGRVGTEAF
TRBV24-1	TRBJ2-5	11	NA	NA	ATSRGAQETQY
TRBV18	TRBJ2-5	15	TRBD2	NA	ASSPALFRGGQETQY
TRBV18	TRBJ2-2	16	TRBD1	NA	ASSPLRQGAVRTGELF
TRBV4-2	TRBJ1-6	12	TRBD1	once	ASSPGQYNSPLH
TRBV6-1	TRBJ1-2	13	NA	NA	ASSEASGPNRGYT
TRBV5-1	TRBJ2-3	12	NA	NA	ASSTFLLGDTQY
TRBV6-2/TRBV6-3	TRBJ2-1	16	TRBD1	NA	ASSTRDRAPLTYNEQF
TRBV12-3/TRBV12-4	TRBJ1-5	10	NA	few	ASSYIYQPQH
TRBV5-6	TRBJ2-3	13	TRBD1	NA	ASSPGTGNADTQY
TRBV30	TRBJ2-7	12	TRBD2	NA	AWSVSGGSLEQY
TRBV29-1	TRBJ2-7	11	TRBD1	NA	SVLQGVAYEQY
TRBV5-5	TRBJ2-5	11	TRBD1	NA	ASSGWDRRTQY
TRBV19	TRBJ2-7	12	NA	NA	ASTETGRKTEQY
TRBV6-1	TRBJ2-1	13	NA	NA	ASSEGPFLNNEQF
TRBV6-2/TRBV6-3	TRBJ2-7	14	TRBD1	NA	ASSYRIDRARDEQY
TRBV9	TRBJ1-3	13	NA	NA	ASSAQVGSGNTIY
TRBV5-4	TRBJ1-6	15	TRBD1	NA	ASSPKQTGVYNSPLH
TRBV3-1/TRBV3-2	TRBJ2-5	16	NA	NA	ASSQDHGTRGPKETQY
TRBV18	TRBJ1-1	10	NA	NA	ASSLQGAEAF
TRBV19	TRBJ2-1	11	NA	NA	ASGVRSGGEQF
TRBV29-1	TRBJ2-3	11	TRBD2	NA	SVAGGTTDTQY
TRBV9	TRBJ2-3	10	NA	NA	ASSTGVDTQY
TRBV28	TRBJ2-7	12	TRBD1	NA	ASSSRTGKDEQY
TRBV19	TRBJ2-2	16	TRBD2	NA	ASSIGSGTRLNTGELF
TRBV23-1	TRBJ2-5	14	TRBD2	few	ASSQSSGARGETQY
TRBV18	TRBJ1-1	12	TRBD1	NA	ASSPTGGGTEAF
TRBV9	TRBJ1-4	12	TRBD1	NA	ASTQGAGDEKLF
TRBV19	TRBJ2-3	12	NA	NA	ASLGTSSTDTQY
TRBV21-1	TRBJ2-7	14	NA	NA	ASSKVRGQGALEQY
TRBV7-7	TRBJ2-7	12	TRBD1	NA	ASSSGQGSYEQY
TRBV9	TRBJ1-2	13	TRBD1	NA	ASSPSMDRDYGYT
TRBV5-6	TRBJ2-1	16	TRBD2	NA	ASSLVVLAGATHNEQF
TRBV29-1	TRBJ1-2	10	NA	NA	SVEGQGLGYT
TRBV7-9	TRBJ2-1	10	NA	NA	ASSPIGHEQF
TRBV3-1/TRBV3-2	TRBJ1-2	11	NA	few	ASSQFERLGYT